The 17 T cell receptor beta chains presented below share a single source sample, sequenced in a study of PD-L1 blockade in urothelial cancer. Sequencing was performed with immunoSEQ multiplex PCR; in TCRdb, only in-frame clones are kept and a portion is missing. The sample includes around 19,000 clones, 88% seen only once; the top ten take about 3.8%. Sample: PBMCs, taken around atezolizumab (anti-PD-L1) treatment. The receptor set was obtained from a man between 45 and 60 years old with urothelial cancer.

This chain joins TRBV29-1 and TRBJ2-2; 9 bases are shared with TRBD1. The V segment lost 5 bases and the J segment 4 bases; nucleotides outside the gene matches: 5. From germline, CDR1 is SQVTM and CDR2 ANQGSEA. The CDR3 spans 14 residues. Here the CDR3 reads CSVRRDRATGELFF. The CDR3 DNA sequence: TGCAGCGTTCGACGGGACAGGGCCACCGGGGAGCTGTTTTTT.

This clone was recorded a few times. This chain links TRBV2 with TRBJ2-7, with D possibly being TRBD2 (6 bases). With 8 bases removed from V and 3 bases from J, the gap between germline ends came to 8 bases. CDR3 length: 11 amino acids. Per the germline V gene, CDR1 is SNHLY and CDR2 is FYNNEI. As DNA, the CDR3 is TGTGCCAGCGGAGCGGGCTACGAGCAGTACTTC. It yields the protein CASGAGYEQYF.

This clone has a single count. V usage is TRBV5-1 and J usage is TRBJ2-7; TRBD2 matches at 13 bases. The junction had 2 bases not matched to a gene; V was cut back by 3 bases and J by 5 bases. This CDR3 has 14 amino acids. CDR1 and CDR2 (germline): SGHRS, YFSETQ. The CDR3 loop is CASSWTSGSDEQYF. CDR3 nucleotide sequence: TGCGCCAGCAGCTGGACTAGCGGGAGTGACGAGCAGTACTTC. The full variable domain, its missing parts supplied by reference TRBV5-1 and TRBJ2-7, is KAGVTQTPRYLIKTRGQQVTLSCSPISGHRSVSWYQQTPGQGLQFLFEYFSETQRNKGNFPGRFSGRQFSNSRSEMNVSTLELGDSALYLCASSWTSGSDEQYFGPGTRLTVT.

V is TRBV10-3 and J is TRBJ2-3, with 8 nucleotides matching TRBD1. This CDR3 has 16 amino acids. V shed 6 bases and J 2 bases; nucleotides not matched to a gene: 10. Looked up from germline, CDR1 is ENHRY and CDR2 is SYGVKD. CDR3 sequence reads: CAISRGQGGTTDTQYF. Here the CDR3 DNA reads TGTGCCATCAGCCGTGGACAGGGCGGAACCACAGATACGCAGTATTTT.

The V and J genes are TRBV7-2 and TRBJ2-7, with TRBD2 as a possible D gene (6 bases). Germline V gene lookup returns CDR1 SGHTA and CDR2 FQGNSA. The germline V and J ends were trimmed by 1 base and 2 bases, with 9 bases remaining between them. The length of the CDR3 is 14 residues. The DNA for the CDR3 is TGTGCCAGCAGCTTAGTAGGCGGGGCCTACGAGCAGTACTTC. Residues: CASSLVGGAYEQYF.

Concerning this clone itself: Other DNA sequences within the sample encode an identical CDR3. The CDR3 coding sequence is TGCGCCAGCAGCTTCGGGGGGAATGGCTACACCTTC. This sequence encodes CASSFGGNGYTF. The rearrangement uses TRBV5-1 and TRBJ1-2; possible D gene TRBD1, 5 bases. Trimming shortened V by 2 bases and J by 6 bases, and 8 bases separated the two germline ends. This CDR3 is 12 amino acids long. Germline V CDR1 and CDR2: SGHRS, YFSETQ.

This clone was observed once. V and J are TRBV2 and TRBJ2-7, with 8 bases matching TRBD1. Germline-derived CDR1 and CDR2 are SNHLY and FYNNEI. V lost 6 bases and J lost 0; bases outside the gene matches: 4. This CDR3 contains 14 residues. CDR3 residues: CASRVDRASYEQYF. CDR3 nucleotide sequence: TGTGCCAGCAGAGTGGACAGGGCCTCCTACGAGCAGTACTTC.

The gene calls are TRBV11-2 and TRBJ2-1, with TRBD2 identical over 8 bases. The CDR3 runs to 14 residues. Germline CDR1 is SGHAT and CDR2 is FQNNGV. J was trimmed by 4 bases and V by 6 bases; bases with no gene match: 5. In DNA, the CDR3 is TGTGCCAGCAGTGAGCGGGAGTGGTACAATGAGCAGTTCTTC. Translation: CASSEREWYNEQFF.

This clone was picked up a small number of times. The chain uses TRBV10-2 and TRBJ2-5; 10 bases line up with TRBD2. Trimming at V came to 8 bases and at J to 7 bases, leaving 7 bases not matched to a gene. This CDR3 region has 13 residues. Germline V lookup: CDR1 WSHSY, CDR2 SAAADI. CDR3 nucleotide sequence: TGCGCCAGCGAGAGCGGGGGGGCCGGGACCCAGTACTTC. Amino acid sequence: CASESGGAGTQYF.

This chain connects TRBV5-3 to TRBJ1-1; 7 nucleotides agree with TRBD1. TRBV5-3 is an ORF, and what it does is uncertain. The CDR3 is 14 amino acids. V lost 3 bases, J lost 0 bases, and 2 bases stayed unmatched. The CDR3 sequence is CARSSGTVNTEAFF. CDR3 coding DNA: TGTGCCAGAAGCTCCGGGACAGTGAACACTGAAGCTTTCTTT.

J is TRBJ1-5 and V is TRBV6-1; 10 bases are a match to TRBD1. There are 18 residues in the CDR3. The germline V gene has CDR1 MNHNS and CDR2 SASEGT. V lost 3 bases to trimming and J lost 2 bases; unmatched junction nucleotides: 10. In DNA form, the CDR3 reads TGTGCCAGCAGTGACGCTCACGGGGGGACAGGGGGCAATCAGCCCCAGCATTTT. This gives the protein CASSDAHGGTGGNQPQHF.

In DNA, the CDR3 is TGCGCCAGCAGCCCCTTAGCGATAGCTGAGACCCAGTACTTC. Protein sequence: CASSPLAIAETQYF. This rearrangement joins TRBV4-1 to TRBJ2-5, with D possibly being TRBD2 (5 bases). The CDR3 covers 14 residues. V lost 4 bases, J lost 5 bases, and 14 bases lay in between. CDR1 and CDR2 from the germline V gene are MGHRA and YSYEKL.

This chain uses TRBV5-1 with TRBJ1-1; D is undetermined. The CDR3 loop spans 13 amino acids. Germline V gene sequence: CDR1 SGHRS, CDR2 YFSETQ. Deletions cut 0 bases from V and 6 bases from J, with 9 bases between. Here the CDR3 reads CASSLAGYAEAFF. In DNA form, the CDR3 reads TGCGCCAGCAGCTTGGCCGGGTACGCTGAAGCTTTCTTT.

This chain connects TRBV7-2 to TRBJ1-5, with TRBD1 matching over 7 bases. Germline V gene lookup returns CDR1 SGHTA and CDR2 FQGNSA. V lost 4 bases, J lost 1 base, and 4 bases stayed unmatched. This CDR3 is 15 amino acids long. The CDR3, as DNA: TGTGCCAGCAGCTCCGGGACAGTCAGCAATCAGCCCCAGCATTTT. Protein product: CASSSGTVSNQPQHF. Filled out from reference TRBV7-2 and TRBJ1-5, the complete variable domain reads GAGVSQSPSNKVTEKGKDVELRCDPISGHTALYWYRQSLGQGLEFLIYFQGNSAPDKSGLPSDRFSAERTGGSVSTLTIQRTQQEDSAVYLCASSSGTVSNQPQHFGDGTRLSIL.

The V gene is TRBV11-2, the J gene TRBJ2-1, with 9 bases aligning to TRBD2. The germline gives CDR1 SGHAT, CDR2 FQNNGV. CDR3 size: 15 residues. The junction had 8 bases not matched to a gene; V was cut back by 5 bases and J by 6 bases. The CDR3 protein is CASSPIAGVSNEQFF. CDR3 in DNA: TGTGCCAGCAGCCCGATAGCGGGAGTTAGCAATGAGCAGTTCTTC.

V gene TRBV7-9 combines with J gene TRBJ2-1, with 8 bases aligning to TRBD1. The length of the CDR3 is 13 residues. CDR1 is SEHNR and CDR2 is FQNEAQ in the germline V gene (reference sequence). V trimming: 2 bases; J trimming: 8 bases; junction bases outside the gene matches: 2. The CDR3 spells CASSLKTGDEQFF. The DNA for the CDR3 is TGTGCCAGCAGCTTAAAGACAGGGGATGAGCAGTTCTTC. Full variable domain (missing parts from reference TRBV7-9 and TRBJ2-1): DTGVSQNPRHKITKRGQNVTFRCDPISEHNRLYWYRQTLGQGPEFLTYFQNEAQLEKSRLLSDRFSAERPKGSFSTLEIQRTEQGDSAMYLCASSLKTGDEQFFGPGTRLTVL.

The chain employs TRBV5-4 and TRBJ1-2; D gene uncertain. The V end lost 0 bases, the J end lost 6 bases, and 6 bases lay between the germline ends. Germline lookup yields CDR1 SGHNT and CDR2 YYREEE (reference sequence). The CDR3 is 12 amino acids. CDR3 in DNA: TGTGCCAGCAGCTTGGACTTGAATGGCTACACCTTC. Its translation is CASSLDLNGYTF.